The entry that follows covers one TCR beta chain sequence. Profiled with immunoSEQ multiplex PCR; TCRdb holds only in-frame clones, not every one. The table includes roughly 480,000 clones, around 80% detected once. The sample belongs to a study of shared clonotypes between healthy human individuals. In the study overall: Aged between 18 and 49, the donors were a couple of women and three men.

This TCR derives from a woman aged 40 to 50 in good health. Some clones in this sample may be carry-over from other donors' samples. The sample comprised PBMCs.

DNA for the CDR3: TGTGCCAGCAGGGACCCTAGCGGGAGGCGGGATACGCAGTATTTT. Protein sequence: CASRDPSGRRDTQYF. The chain joins TRBV5-4 to TRBJ2-3; 11 positions match TRBD2. Germline loops: CDR1 SGHNT, CDR2 YYREEE (reference sequence). This CDR3 is 15 amino acids long. J lost 6 bases, V lost 5 bases, and 8 bases had no gene match.